The source of this T cell receptor (beta chain) is a study of blood T cell repertoires in COVID-19 (dated by TCRdb to between 2020 and 2021). With regard to the full study: Samples from collaborators originated in the United States, Italy and Spain and spanned both the acute and convalescent phases of COVID-19. The prospective study material was composed of cDNA or gDNA derived from T cells, B-cell-depleted T cells, or PBMCs. Subjects who had been exposed to COVID-19, were actively infected with it, or had recovered from it provided the deeply sampled blood TCRbeta repertoires that made up the dataset. The repertoires were made available in a free public database intended to serve as a resource for research on the immune response to SARS-CoV-2. HLA class I and class II types, where available, came from metadata supplied by the sample provider rather than from assay-based typing. Nearly every sample came with metadata listing a de-identified subject ID, COVID-19 status, age in years and sex. The samples were drawn from the first 160 participants of the ongoing ImmuneRACE study and from over a thousand subjects provided by 6 global collaborators. The full study reports these points: Clinical and demographic metadata were provided uncurated, with the amount varying by source and participant.

On this clone: Its antigen is unknown. No base quality values were provided; no much bigger clone lies one nucleotide off.

In the prospective study, participants were roughly 18 to 90 years old, resided in about 25 geographic areas of the United States, and were enrolled through a virtual design. In the prospective study, participants were assigned to cohorts based on the clinical history participants reported in a screening survey and a study questionnaire. In the prospective study, whole blood, serum and a nasopharyngeal or oropharyngeal swab were collected from each participant by mobile phlebotomists. Over a roughly 2-month period, participants in the prospective study had the option of providing additional blood draws and questionnaires. Prospective study blood samples were shipped either frozen or at room temperature before DNA extraction. The immunoSEQ Assay, a bias-controlled multiplex PCR, was used to amplify TCRbeta CDR3 regions from genomic DNA. The paper's data handling went like this. The number of nucleated cells in each sample was estimated by amplification of reference gene primers within the assay. To quantify the absolute abundance of each unique TCRbeta CDR3 rearrangement, sequence reads were collapsed and filtered. For each sample, productive Simpson clonality was calculated as the square root of Simpson's diversity index across productive rearrangements. TCRdb retrieved this table from immuneACCESS and kept in-frame rearrangements only. Not all clones are present; in checked studies, unresolved V genes account for under half, and no reason is known for the remainder. V, J and clone size reflect that table, while D and trimming were determined from the DNA. The sample records hundreds of thousands of clones, roughly 88% of which are singletons. The top ten clones comprise approximately 2.1% of the sample.

The clonotype was recovered from a woman aged 40 to 50 with acute COVID-19. The sequencing input was PBMCs or T cells enriched from blood (not recorded which).

The bases are TGTGCCAGCAGCCAAGATGTCGGGCGGGGACAAGAGACCCAGTACTTC. This gives the protein CASSQDVGRGQETQYF. The chain is encoded by TRBV3-1 (or the pseudogene TRBV3-2) joined to TRBJ2-5; 6 matching bases give a weak D call of TRBD2. The CDR3 runs 16 amino acids, cysteine and phenylalanine included. CDR3 DNA is the only sequence kept; it has 48 bases, read in frame from the first base. CDR1 and CDR2 were assigned from the germline V gene (reference sequence) as LGHDT and YNNKEL. Trimming removed 0 bases from V and 2 bases from J, leaving 13 bases between the germline ends.